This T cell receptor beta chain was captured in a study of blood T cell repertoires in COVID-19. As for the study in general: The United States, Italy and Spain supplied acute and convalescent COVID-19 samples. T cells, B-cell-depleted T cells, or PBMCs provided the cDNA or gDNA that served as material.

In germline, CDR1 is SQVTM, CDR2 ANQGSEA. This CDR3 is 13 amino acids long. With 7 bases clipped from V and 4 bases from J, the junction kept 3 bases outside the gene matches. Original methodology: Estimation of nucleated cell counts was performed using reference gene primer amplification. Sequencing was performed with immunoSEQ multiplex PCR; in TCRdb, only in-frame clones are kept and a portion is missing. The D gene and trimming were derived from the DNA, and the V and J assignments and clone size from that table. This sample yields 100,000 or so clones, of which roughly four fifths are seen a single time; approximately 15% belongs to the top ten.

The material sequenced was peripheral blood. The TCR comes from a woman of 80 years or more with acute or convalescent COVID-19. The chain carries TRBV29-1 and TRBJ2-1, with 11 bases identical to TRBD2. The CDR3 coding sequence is TGCAGCGGTTGGACTAGCGGGTACAATGAGCAGTTCTTC. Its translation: CSGWTSGYNEQFF.